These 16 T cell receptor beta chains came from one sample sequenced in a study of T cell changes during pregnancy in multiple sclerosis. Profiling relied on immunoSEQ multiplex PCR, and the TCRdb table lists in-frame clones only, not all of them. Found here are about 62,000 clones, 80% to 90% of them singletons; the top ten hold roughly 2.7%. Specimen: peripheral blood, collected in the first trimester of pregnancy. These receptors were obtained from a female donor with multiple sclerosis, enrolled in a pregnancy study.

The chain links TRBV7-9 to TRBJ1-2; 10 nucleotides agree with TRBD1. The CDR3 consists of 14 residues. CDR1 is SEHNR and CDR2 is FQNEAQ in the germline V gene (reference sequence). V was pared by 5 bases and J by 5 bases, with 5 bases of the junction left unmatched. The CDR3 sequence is CASSPRDRGYGYTF. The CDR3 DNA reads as TGTGCCAGCAGCCCCCGGGACAGGGGATATGGCTACACCTTC.

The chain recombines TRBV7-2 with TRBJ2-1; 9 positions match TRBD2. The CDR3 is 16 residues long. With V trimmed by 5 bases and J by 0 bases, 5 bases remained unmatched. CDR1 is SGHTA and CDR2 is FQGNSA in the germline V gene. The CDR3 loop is CASSRVAGDSYNEQFF. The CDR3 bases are TGTGCCAGCAGCCGAGTAGCGGGGGACTCCTACAATGAGCAGTTCTTC.

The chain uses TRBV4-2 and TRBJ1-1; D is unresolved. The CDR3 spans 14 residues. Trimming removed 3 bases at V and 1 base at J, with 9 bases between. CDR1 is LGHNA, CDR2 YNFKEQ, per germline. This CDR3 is CASSHYTANTEAFF. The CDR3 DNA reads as TGTGCCAGCAGCCACTATACAGCGAACACTGAAGCTTTCTTT.

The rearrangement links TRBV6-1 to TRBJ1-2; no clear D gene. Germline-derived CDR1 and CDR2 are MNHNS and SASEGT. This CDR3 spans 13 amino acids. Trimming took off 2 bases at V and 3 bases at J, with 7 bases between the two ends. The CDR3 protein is CASSEPPYYGYTF. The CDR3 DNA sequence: TGTGCCAGCAGTGAACCCCCCTACTATGGCTACACCTTC.

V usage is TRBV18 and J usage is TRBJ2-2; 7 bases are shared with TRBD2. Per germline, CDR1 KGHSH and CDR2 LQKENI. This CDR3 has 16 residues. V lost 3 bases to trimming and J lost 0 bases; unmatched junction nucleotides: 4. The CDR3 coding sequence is TGTGCCAGCTCACCCCGGGAGGACGCGAACACCGGGGAGCTGTTTTTT. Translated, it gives CASSPREDANTGELFF.

Here the CDR3 DNA reads TGTGCCAGCAGTTCCGGGACAGGGGCTCCCCCAGATACGCAGTATTTT. Translating gives CASSSGTGAPPDTQYF. V is TRBV2 and J is TRBJ2-3; TRBD1 aligns across 10 bases. The CDR3 length is 16 residues. Germline values: CDR1 SNHLY, CDR2 FYNNEI. Trimming cost V 5 bases and J 4 bases; bases outside gene matches: 9.

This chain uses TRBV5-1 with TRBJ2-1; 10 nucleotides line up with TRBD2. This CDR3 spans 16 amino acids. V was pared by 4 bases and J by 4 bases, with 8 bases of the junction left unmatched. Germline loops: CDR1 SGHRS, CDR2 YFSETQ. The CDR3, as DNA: TGCGCCAGCAGCCCCAAAGGGACTAGCGCGTACAATGAGCAGTTCTTC. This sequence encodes CASSPKGTSAYNEQFF.

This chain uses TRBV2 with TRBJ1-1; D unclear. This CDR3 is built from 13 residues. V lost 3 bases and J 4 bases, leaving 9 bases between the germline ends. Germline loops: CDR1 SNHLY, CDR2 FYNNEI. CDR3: CASSDPLSTEAFF. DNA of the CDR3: TGTGCCAGCAGTGATCCGTTGAGCACTGAAGCTTTCTTT.

The CDR3 sequence is CASSLMESSGNTIYF. The DNA of the CDR3 is TGCGCCAGCAGCTTGATGGAGAGCTCTGGAAACACCATATATTTT. The V and J genes are TRBV5-1 and TRBJ1-3; unclear D gene. Germline V gene data show CDR1 as SGHRS and CDR2 as YFSETQ. CDR3 size: 15 residues. Deletions cut 1 base from V and 0 bases from J, with 8 bases between.

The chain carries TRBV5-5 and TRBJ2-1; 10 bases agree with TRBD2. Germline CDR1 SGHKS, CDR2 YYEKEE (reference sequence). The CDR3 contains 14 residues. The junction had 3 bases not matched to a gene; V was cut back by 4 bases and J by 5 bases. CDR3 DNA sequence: TGTGCCAGCAGCCTTAGCGGGAGGCACAATGAGCAGTTCTTC. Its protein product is CASSLSGRHNEQFF.

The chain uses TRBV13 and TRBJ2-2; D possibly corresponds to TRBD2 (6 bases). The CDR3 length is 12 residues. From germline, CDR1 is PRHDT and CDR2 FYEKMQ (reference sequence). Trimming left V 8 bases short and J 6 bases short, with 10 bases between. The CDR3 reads CASGPSAGELFF. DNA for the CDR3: TGTGCCAGCGGACCTAGCGCCGGGGAGCTGTTTTTT.

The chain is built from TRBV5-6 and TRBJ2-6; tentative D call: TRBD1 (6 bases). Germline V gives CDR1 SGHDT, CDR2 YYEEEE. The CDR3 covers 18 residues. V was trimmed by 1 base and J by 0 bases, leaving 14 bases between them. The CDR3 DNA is TGTGCCAGCAGCTTGTTAACAGGGCCTAGCTCTGGGGCCAACGTCCTGACTTTC. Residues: CASSLLTGPSSGANVLTF. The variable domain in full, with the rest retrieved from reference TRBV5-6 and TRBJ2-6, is DAGVTQSPTHLIKTRGQQVTLRCSPKSGHDTVSWYQQALGQGPQFIFQYYEEEERQRGNFPDRFSGHQFPNYSSELNVNALLLGDSALYLCASSLLTGPSSGANVLTFGAGSRLTVL.

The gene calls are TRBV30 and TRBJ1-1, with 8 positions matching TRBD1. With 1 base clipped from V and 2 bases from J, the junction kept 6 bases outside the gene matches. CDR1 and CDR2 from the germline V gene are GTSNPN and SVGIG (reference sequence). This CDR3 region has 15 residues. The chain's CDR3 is CAWSAPGQGNTEAFF. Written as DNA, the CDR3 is TGTGCCTGGAGTGCACCCGGACAGGGTAACACTGAAGCTTTCTTT.

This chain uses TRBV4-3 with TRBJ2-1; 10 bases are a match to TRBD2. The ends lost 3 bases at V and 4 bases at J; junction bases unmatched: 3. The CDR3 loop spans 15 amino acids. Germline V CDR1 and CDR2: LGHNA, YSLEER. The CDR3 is CASSHLAGVYNEQFF. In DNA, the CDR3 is TGCGCCAGCAGCCACCTAGCGGGGGTATACAATGAGCAGTTCTTC.

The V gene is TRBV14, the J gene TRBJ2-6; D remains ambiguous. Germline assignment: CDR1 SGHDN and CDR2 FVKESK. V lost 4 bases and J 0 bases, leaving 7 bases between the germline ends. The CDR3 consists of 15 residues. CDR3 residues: CASSPGSSGANVLTF. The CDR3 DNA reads TGTGCCAGCAGCCCAGGCAGCTCTGGGGCCAACGTCCTGACTTTC.

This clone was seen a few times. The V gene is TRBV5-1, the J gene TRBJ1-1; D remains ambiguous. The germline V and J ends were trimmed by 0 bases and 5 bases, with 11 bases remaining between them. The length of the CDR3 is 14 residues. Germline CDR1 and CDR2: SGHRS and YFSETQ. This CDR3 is CASSLARWATEAFF. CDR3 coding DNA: TGCGCCAGCAGCTTGGCTCGCTGGGCGACTGAAGCTTTCTTT.